Listed here is a single T cell receptor (beta chain). The data originate from a study of blood T cell repertoires in COVID-19. Here immunoSEQ multiplex PCR was the method, and the copy in TCRdb shows in-frame clones only, minus some. The sample holds around 370,000 clones; approximately 90% are singletons and the top ten take roughly 3.5%. The germline CDR1 and CDR2 sequences are WSHSY and SAAADI. The CDR3 is made up of 15 amino acids. Trimming pared 4 bases from V and 4 bases from J, leaving 14 bases between. The sample was peripheral blood. The clonotype was recovered from a woman aged 18-29 years who had recovered from COVID-19. The gene calls are TRBV10-2 and TRBJ2-1; D is possibly TRBD2 (5 bases). CDR3 protein: CASSGAESPYNEQFF. CDR3 in DNA: TGCGCCAGCAGTGGAGCGGAGTCCCCGTACAATGAGCAGTTCTTC.